The T cell receptor beta chain described here comes from a study of shared clonotypes between healthy human individuals. CDR3 size: 16 residues. Losses at the gene ends were 4 bases for V and 5 bases for J; bases not matched to a gene: 14. Germline V gene sequence: CDR1 SGHRS, CDR2 YFSETQ. Clones were read by immunoSEQ multiplex PCR, and TCRdb kept only the in-frame ones, dropping some. The sample lists about 1.1 million clones, around 77% occurring once. This TCR came from a man younger than 30 in good health. Some clones in this sample may be carry-over from other donors' samples. The V gene is TRBV5-1, the J gene TRBJ2-7; 8 bases are shared with TRBD1. The sequenced sample was memory CD4+ T cells from PBMCs. The subset denotes: CD45RA-negative fraction. The CDR3 loop reads CASSAQQTGVMDEQYF. DNA for the CDR3: TGCGCCAGCAGCGCACAACAGACAGGGGTTATGGACGAGCAGTACTTC. The complete variable domain, with remaining parts taken from reference TRBV5-1 and TRBJ2-7, reads KAGVTQTPRYLIKTRGQQVTLSCSPISGHRSVSWYQQTPGQGLQFLFEYFSETQRNKGNFPGRFSGRQFSNSRSEMNVSTLELGDSALYLCASSAQQTGVMDEQYFGPGTRLTVT.